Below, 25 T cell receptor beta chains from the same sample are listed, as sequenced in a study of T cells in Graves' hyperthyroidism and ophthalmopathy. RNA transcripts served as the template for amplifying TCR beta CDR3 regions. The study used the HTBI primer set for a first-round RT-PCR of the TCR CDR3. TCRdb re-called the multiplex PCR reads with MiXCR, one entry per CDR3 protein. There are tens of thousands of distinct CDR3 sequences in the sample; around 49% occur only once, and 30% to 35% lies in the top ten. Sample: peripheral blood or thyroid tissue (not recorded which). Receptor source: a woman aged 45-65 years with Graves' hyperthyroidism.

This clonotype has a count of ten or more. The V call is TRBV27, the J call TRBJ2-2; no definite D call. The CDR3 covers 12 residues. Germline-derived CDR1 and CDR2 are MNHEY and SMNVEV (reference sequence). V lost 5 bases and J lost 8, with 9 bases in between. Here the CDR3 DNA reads TGTGCCAGCAGTCCCCGGGTGGGGGAGCTGTTTTTT. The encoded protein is CASSPRVGELFF.

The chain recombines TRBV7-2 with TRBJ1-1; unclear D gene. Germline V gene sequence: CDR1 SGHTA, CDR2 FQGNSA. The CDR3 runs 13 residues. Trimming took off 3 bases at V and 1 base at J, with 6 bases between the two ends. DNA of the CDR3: TGTGCCAGCAGCTTCGCCTGGAACACTGAAGCTTTCTTT. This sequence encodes CASSFAWNTEAFF.

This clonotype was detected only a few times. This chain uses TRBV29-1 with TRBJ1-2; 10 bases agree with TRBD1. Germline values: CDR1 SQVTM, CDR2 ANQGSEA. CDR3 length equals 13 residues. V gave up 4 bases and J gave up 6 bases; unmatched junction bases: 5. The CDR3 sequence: CSVAAGTGDGYTF. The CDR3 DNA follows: TGCAGCGTTGCCGCCGGGACAGGGGATGGCTACACCTTC.

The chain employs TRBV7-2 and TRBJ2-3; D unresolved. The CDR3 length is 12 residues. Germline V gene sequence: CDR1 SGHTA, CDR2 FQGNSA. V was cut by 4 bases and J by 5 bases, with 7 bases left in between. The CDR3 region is CASSSQKDTQYF. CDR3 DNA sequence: TGTGCCAGCAGCTCTCAAAAAGATACGCAGTATTTT.

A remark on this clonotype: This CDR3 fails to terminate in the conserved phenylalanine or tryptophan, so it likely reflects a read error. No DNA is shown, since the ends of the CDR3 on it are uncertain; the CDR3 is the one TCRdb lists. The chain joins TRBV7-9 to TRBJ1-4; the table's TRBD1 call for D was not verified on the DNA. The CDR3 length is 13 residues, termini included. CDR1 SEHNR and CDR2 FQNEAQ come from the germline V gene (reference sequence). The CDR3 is CASSPSTGNRRGP.

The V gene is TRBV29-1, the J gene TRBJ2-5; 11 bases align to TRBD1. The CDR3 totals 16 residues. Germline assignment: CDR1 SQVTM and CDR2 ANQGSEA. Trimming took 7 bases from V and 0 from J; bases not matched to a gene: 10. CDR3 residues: CSARSGQGADQETQYF. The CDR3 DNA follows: TGCAGCGCCAGGAGTGGACAGGGGGCCGACCAAGAGACCCAGTACTTC.

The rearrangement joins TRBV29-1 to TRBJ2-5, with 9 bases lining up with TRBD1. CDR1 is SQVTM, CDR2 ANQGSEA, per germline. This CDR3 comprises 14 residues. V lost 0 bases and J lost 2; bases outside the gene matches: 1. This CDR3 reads CSVEDGTGQETQYF. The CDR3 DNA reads TGCAGCGTTGAAGATGGGACAGGGCAAGAGACCCAGTACTTC.

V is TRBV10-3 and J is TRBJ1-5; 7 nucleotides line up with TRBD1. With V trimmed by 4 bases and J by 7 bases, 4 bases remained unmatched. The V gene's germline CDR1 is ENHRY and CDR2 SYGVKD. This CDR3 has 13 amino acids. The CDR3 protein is CAISAGGKQPQHF. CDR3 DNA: TGTGCCATCAGTGCAGGGGGTAAACAGCCCCAGCATTTT.

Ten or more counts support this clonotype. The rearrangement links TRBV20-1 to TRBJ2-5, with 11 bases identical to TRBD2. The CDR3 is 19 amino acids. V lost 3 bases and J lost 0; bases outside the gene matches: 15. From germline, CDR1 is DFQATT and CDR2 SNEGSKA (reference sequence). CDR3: CSASEGLAGGALYQETQYF. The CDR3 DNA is TGCAGTGCTAGTGAGGGGTTAGCGGGAGGGGCGCTGTACCAAGAGACCCAGTACTTC.

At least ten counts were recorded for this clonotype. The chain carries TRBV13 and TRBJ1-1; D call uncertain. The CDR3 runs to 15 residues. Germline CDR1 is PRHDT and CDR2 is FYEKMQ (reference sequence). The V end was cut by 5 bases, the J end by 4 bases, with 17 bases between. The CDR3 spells CASSLTSKPSTEAFF. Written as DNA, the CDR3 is TGTGCCAGCAGCCTTACCTCTAAACCGAGCACTGAAGCTTTCTTT.

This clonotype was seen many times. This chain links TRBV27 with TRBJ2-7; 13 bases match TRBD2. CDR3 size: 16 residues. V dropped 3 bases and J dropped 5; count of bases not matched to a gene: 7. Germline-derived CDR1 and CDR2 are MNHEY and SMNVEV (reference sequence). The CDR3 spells CASSFPPTSGRNEQYF. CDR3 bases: TGTGCCAGCAGTTTCCCTCCGACTAGCGGGAGGAACGAGCAGTACTTC.

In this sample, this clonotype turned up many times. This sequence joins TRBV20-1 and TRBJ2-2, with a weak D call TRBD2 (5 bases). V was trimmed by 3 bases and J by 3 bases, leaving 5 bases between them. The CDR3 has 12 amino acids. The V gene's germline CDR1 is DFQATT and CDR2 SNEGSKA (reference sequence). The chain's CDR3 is CSARDYTGELFF. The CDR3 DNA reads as TGCAGTGCTAGGGACTACACCGGGGAGCTGTTTTTT.

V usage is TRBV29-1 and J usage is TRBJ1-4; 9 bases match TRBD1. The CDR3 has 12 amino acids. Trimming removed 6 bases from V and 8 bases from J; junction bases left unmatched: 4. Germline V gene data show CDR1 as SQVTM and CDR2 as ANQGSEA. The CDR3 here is CSVGQGREKLFF. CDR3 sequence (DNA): TGCAGCGTGGGACAGGGCAGGGAAAAACTGTTTTTT.

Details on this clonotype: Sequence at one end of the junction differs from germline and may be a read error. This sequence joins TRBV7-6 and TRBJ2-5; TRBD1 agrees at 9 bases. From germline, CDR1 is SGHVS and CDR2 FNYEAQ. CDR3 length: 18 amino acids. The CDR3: CASSLYRGLEGYQKTQYF. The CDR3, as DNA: TGTGCCAGCAGCCTTTACAGGGGGCTGGAGGGGTACCAAAAGACCCAGTACTTC.

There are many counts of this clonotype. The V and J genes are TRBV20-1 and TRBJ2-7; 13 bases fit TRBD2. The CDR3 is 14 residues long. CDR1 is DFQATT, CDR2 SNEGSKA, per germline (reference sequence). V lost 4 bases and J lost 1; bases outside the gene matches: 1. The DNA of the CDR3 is TGCAGTGCTATGACTAGCGGGAGGTCCTACGAGCAGTACTTC. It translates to CSAMTSGRSYEQYF.

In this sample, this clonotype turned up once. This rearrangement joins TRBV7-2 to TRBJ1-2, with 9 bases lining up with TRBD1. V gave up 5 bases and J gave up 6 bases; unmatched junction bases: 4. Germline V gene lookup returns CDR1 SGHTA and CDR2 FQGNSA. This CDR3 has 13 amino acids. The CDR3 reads CASSHRDRDGYTF. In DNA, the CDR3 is TGTGCCAGCAGCCACCGGGACAGGGATGGCTACACCTTC.

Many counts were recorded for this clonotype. The CDR3 reads CASLLDHRGMREQYF. In DNA form, the CDR3 reads TGTGCCAGCCTCCTGGACCACAGGGGAATGAGGGAGCAGTACTTC. This chain links TRBV27 with TRBJ2-7, with 7 bases matching TRBD1. Germline values: CDR1 MNHEY, CDR2 SMNVEV (reference sequence). This CDR3 region has 15 residues. V dropped 8 bases and J dropped 7; count of bases not matched to a gene: 17.

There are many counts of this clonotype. CDR3 in amino acids: CASSQLGRLIDTQYF. The DNA for the CDR3 is TGCGCCAGCAGCCAACTGGGCCGACTTATCGATACGCAGTATTTT. The rearrangement links TRBV4-3 to TRBJ2-3; D not certain. Germline CDR1 reads LGHNA; CDR2 reads YSLEER. The ends were cut back, 2 bases at V and 6 bases at J, with 15 bases in the middle. The CDR3 loop spans 15 amino acids.

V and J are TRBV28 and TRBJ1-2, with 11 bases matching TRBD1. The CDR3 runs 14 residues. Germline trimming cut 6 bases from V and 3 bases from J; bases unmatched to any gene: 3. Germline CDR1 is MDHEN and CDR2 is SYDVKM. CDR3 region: CASRRTGGDYGYTF. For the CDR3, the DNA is TGTGCCAGCAGACGGACAGGGGGCGACTATGGCTACACCTTC.

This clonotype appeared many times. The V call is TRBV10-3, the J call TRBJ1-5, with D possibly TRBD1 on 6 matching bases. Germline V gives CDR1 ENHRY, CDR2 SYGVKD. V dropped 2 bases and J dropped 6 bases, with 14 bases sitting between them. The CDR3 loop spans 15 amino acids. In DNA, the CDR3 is TGTGCCATCAGTGAGGGGGTGGGGGGCGTTCAGCCCCAGCATTTT. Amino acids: CAISEGVGGVQPQHF.

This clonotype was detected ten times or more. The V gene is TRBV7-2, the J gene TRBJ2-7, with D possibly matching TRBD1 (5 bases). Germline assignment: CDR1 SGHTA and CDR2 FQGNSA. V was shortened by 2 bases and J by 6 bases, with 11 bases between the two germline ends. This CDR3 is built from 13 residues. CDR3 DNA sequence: TGTGCCAGCAGCTTAAGGCAGGGCGGCGAGCAGTACTTC. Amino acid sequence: CASSLRQGGEQYF.

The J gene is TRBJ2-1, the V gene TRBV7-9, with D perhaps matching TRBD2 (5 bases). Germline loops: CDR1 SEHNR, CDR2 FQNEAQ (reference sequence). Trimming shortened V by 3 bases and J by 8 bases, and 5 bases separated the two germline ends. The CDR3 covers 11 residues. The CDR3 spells CASSFGDEQFF. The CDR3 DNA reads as TGTGCCAGCAGCTTCGGGGATGAGCAGTTCTTC.

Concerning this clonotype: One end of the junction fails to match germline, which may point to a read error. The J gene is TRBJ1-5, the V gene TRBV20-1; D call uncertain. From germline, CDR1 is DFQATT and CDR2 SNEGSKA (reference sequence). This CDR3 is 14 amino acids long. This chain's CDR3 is CGAREGSGNQPQHF. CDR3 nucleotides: TGCGGTGCTAGAGAAGGGAGCGGCAATCAGCCCCAGCACTTT.

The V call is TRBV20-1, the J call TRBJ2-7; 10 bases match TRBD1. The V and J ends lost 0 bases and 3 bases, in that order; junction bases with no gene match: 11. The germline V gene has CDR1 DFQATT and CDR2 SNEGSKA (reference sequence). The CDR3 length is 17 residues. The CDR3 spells CSARDWDRGVLGYEQYF. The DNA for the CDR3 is TGCAGTGCTAGAGACTGGGACAGGGGAGTACTGGGCTACGAGCAGTACTTC.

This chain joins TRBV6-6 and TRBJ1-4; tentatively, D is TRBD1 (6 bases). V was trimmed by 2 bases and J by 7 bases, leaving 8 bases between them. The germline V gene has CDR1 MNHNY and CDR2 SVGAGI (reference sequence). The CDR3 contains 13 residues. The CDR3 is CASSYGGIEKLFF. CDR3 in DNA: TGTGCCAGCAGTTACGGGGGCATTGAAAAACTGTTTTTT.